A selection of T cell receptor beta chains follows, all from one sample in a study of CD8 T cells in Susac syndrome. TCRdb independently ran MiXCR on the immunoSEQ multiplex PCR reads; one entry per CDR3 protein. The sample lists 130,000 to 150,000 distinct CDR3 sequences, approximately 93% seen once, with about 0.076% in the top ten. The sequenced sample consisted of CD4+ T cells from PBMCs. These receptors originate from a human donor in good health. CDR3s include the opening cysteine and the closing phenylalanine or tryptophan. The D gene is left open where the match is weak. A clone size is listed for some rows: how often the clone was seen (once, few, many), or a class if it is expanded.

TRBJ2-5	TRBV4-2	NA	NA	TGTGCCAGCAGCCAAGATGCCAGGGCAGAGACCCAGTACTTC	CASSQDARAETQYF
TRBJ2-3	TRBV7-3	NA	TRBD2	TGTGCCAGCAGTTTAGCGGGAGCTGCAGATACGCAGTATTTT	CASSLAGAADTQYF
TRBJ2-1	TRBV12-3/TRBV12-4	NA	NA	TGTGCCAGCAGTCCCACCCGACAGGCCATCTCCTACAATGAGCAGTTCTTC	CASSPTRQAISYNEQFF
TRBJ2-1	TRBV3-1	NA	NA	TGTGCCAGCAGCCAAGATTTAGGCAATGAGCAGTTCTTC	CASSQDLGNEQFF
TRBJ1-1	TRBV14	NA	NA	TGTGCCAGCAGCCAAGTTAGGGGAGAAGCTTTCTTT	CASSQVRGEAFF
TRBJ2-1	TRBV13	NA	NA	TGTGCCAGCAGCGCCAGAACTAGCTCGGAGCAGTTCTTC	CASSARTSSEQFF
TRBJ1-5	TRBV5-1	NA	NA	TGCGCCAGCAGCTTGGGCGGTATGAGCAATCAGCCCCAGCATTTT	CASSLGGMSNQPQHF
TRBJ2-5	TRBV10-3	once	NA	TGTGCCATCAGTGATAAGCACCGGGACCGACAAGAGACCCAGTACTTC	CAISDKHRDRQETQYF
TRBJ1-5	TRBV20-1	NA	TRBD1	TGCAGTGCTAGAGACGCTAGACAGGGTATTAACTATGGCAATCAGCCCCAGCATTTT	CSARDARQGINYGNQPQHF
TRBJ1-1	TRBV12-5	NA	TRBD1	TGTGCTAGTGGAAACGACAGGGTCACTGAAACTTTCTTT	CASGNDRVTETFF
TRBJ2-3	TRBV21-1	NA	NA	TGTGCCAGCAGCGACAGACAGCTCCTCACAGATACGCAGTATTTT	CASSDRQLLTDTQYF
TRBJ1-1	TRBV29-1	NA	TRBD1	TGCAGCGGGGGGGGGACAGGGACGACTGAAGCTTTCTTT	CSGGGTGTTEAFF
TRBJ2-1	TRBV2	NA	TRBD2	TGTGCCAGCAAGACTAGCGGCTCCTACAATGAGCAGTTCTTC	CASKTSGSYNEQFF
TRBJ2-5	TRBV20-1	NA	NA	TGCAGTGCTAGTCTCCCGGGACCGTTGCAAGAGACCCAGTACTTC	CSASLPGPLQETQYF
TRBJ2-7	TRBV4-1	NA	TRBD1	TGCGCCAGCAGCCCCCTGGGGACAGTGCGCTCCTACGAGCAGTACTTC	CASSPLGTVRSYEQYF
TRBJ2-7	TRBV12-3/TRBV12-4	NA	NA	TGTGCCAGCAGCGCTAGCGCCAGGAGCTCCTACGAGCAGTACTTC	CASSASARSSYEQYF
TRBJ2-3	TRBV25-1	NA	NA	TGTGCCAGCAGTGTGGGACGGAGCACAGATACGCAGTATTTT	CASSVGRSTDTQYF